A few counts support the clone carrying this TCR beta chain. The treatment here: randomized to nivolumab then ipilimumab (arm A) or the reverse (arm B). DNA-damaging chemotherapy had not been given to any patient beforehand. From thawed PBMCs, live CD3+CD8+ cells negative for CD19 and CD56 were sorted. The data were produced by immunoSEQ multiplex PCR, yet TCRdb's version contains in-frame clones alone and is incomplete. Among 9,500 to 15,000 clones, roughly four fifths were seen once, and the ten largest hold around 7.6%. This sample was taken from a study of sequential checkpoint blockade in melanoma. On the study more broadly: First-line arms were nivolumab then ipilimumab, or the reverse, randomized 1:1.

Trimming removed 0 bases from V and 8 bases from J, with 14 bases in between. Germline CDR1 SGHDN, CDR2 FVKESK. There are 14 residues in the CDR3. The clonotype was recovered from a human donor with melanoma. This specimen consisted of CD8+ T cells sorted from blood (inferred from file names), obtained from a patient given nivolumab and ipilimumab in sequence. The chain uses TRBV14 and TRBJ2-7; D call uncertain. The CDR3: CASSQEISRYQQYF. The CDR3 bases are TGTGCCAGCAGCCAAGAAATAAGTCGCTATCAGCAGTACTTC.